A few counts support the clone carrying this T cell receptor (beta chain). Its antigen remains unknown. This sample is part of a study of shared clonotypes between healthy human individuals. Study-wide context: Donors, aged 18 to 49, were a couple of women and a few men. Whole-study findings and limits: The study sampled only blood, and tissue repertoires likely differ.

The authors divided CD4+ cells into CD45RA+ naive and CD45RA-negative memory subsets. In the source study's methods: Without quality scores, immunoSEQ junctional reads could not be filtered like full-length reads. Sequencing was performed with immunoSEQ multiplex PCR; in TCRdb, only in-frame clones are kept and a portion is missing. D and trimming were read from the DNA, whereas the V and J calls and clone size are those reported in that table. The sample has 950,000 to 1,100,000 clones; roughly 75% are singletons. The sequenced sample consisted of memory CD4+ T cells sorted from blood. Regarding subset: CD45RA-negative fraction. This clonotype was sampled from a man aged 18-30 years in good health.

The CDR3 coding sequence is TGTGCCAGCAGCGGGACAGTGTTAGGGCAGCCCCAGCATTTT. Amino acids: CASSGTVLGQPQHF. V gene TRBV6-1 combines with J gene TRBJ1-5; TRBD1 agrees at 7 bases. Germline CDR1 MNHNS, CDR2 SASEGT. Trimming removed 6 bases from V and 7 bases from J; junction bases left unmatched: 9. CDR3 length: 14 residues.